Listed below are T cell receptor beta chains from one sample, sequenced in a study of cytomegalovirus exposure and HLA in healthy donors. Using immunoSEQ multiplex PCR, the repertoire was profiled, and TCRdb retains in-frame clones only, with some absent. The table records 130,000 or so clones, over 60% of them present only once. Sequencing was performed on PBMCs. The receptors derive from a woman in her 40s in good health and CMV-seropositive. The CDR3 runs from the conserved cysteine through the conserved F or W. The D gene is left open where the match is weak. Rows may omit the clone size; those that give it use once, few, many or a size class.

j_call | d_call | clone_size | v_call | cdr3_nt | cdr3_aa
TRBJ2-3 | TRBD1 | few | TRBV2 | TGTGCCAGCAGTGAGAAGGGGGCTTGGACAGATACGCAGTATTTT | CASSEKGAWTDTQYF
TRBJ2-3 | NA | NA | TRBV27 | TGTGCCAGCAGCTCCCCGACTAGACGCACAGATACGCAGTATTTT | CASSSPTRRTDTQYF
TRBJ1-2 | TRBD1 | NA | TRBV5-1 | TGCGCCAGCAGCGGCAGGACAGGGACGGTCCTCGGCTACACCTTC | CASSGRTGTVLGYTF
TRBJ1-5 | NA | NA | TRBV19 | TGTGCCAGTAGTATAAACGACTATAGCAATCAGCCCCAGCATTTT | CASSINDYSNQPQHF
TRBJ1-2 | NA | NA | TRBV21-1 | NA | CASSKVGMGTGSNYGYTF
TRBJ1-2 | TRBD1 | NA | TRBV6-5 | TGTGCCAGCAGTGACGGGACAGGGAATGGCTACACCTTC | CASSDGTGNGYTF
TRBJ1-3 | TRBD1 | NA | TRBV30 | TGTGCCTGGAGTGCCCCAGGGGGCAGAAGCCGCTCTGGAAACACCATATATTTT | CAWSAPGGRSRSGNTIYF
TRBJ1-1 | NA | few | TRBV9 | TGTGCCAGCACCCCCGGACGGGGGTTCGGTGAAGCTTTCTTT | CASTPGRGFGEAFF
TRBJ2-7 | NA | NA | TRBV19 | TGTGCCAGTAGTATTCGGTTGAGGGAATACGAGCAGTACTTC | CASSIRLREYEQYF
TRBJ1-1 | NA | NA | TRBV18 | TGTGCCAGCTCACCAGATTCGGTGAACACTGAAGCTTTCTTT | CASSPDSVNTEAFF
TRBJ1-2 | NA | NA | TRBV30 | TGTGCCTGGACCCCGGACAGCGTTCGCTATGGCTACACCTTC | CAWTPDSVRYGYTF
TRBJ1-1 | NA | NA | TRBV6-1 | TGTGCCAGCAGTGAAGGAATTGGCCAGGGAAGCACTGAAGCTTTCTTT | CASSEGIGQGSTEAFF
TRBJ2-1 | NA | NA | TRBV12-5 | TGTGCTAGTGGCCCCAGCGGGTCTTGGAATGAGCAGTTCTTC | CASGPSGSWNEQFF